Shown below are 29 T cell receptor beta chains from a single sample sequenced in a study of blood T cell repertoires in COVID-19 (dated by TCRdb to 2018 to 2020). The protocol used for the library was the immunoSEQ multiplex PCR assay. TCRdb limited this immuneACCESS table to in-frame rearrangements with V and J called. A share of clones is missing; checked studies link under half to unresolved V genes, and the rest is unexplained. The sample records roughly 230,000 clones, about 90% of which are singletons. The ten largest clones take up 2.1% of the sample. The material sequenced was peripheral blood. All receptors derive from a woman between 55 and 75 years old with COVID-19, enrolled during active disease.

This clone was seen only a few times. The CDR3 is CASSSSTGGGTGELFF. CDR3 sequence (DNA): TGTGCCAGCAGCTCTTCGACAGGGGGCGGGACCGGGGAGCTGTTTTTT. The chain carries TRBV7-3 and TRBJ2-2; 10 bases match TRBD1. The ends lost 4 bases at V and 5 bases at J; junction bases unmatched: 7. CDR3 size: 16 residues. Germline V gives CDR1 SGHTA, CDR2 FQGTGA. Drawing the rest from reference TRBV7-3 and TRBJ2-2, the complete variable domain is GAGVSQTPSNKVTEKGKYVELRCDPISGHTALYWYRQSLGQGPEFLIYFQGTGAADDSGLPNDRFFAVRPEGSVSTLKIQRTERGDSAVYLCASSSSTGGGTGELFFGEGSRLTVL.

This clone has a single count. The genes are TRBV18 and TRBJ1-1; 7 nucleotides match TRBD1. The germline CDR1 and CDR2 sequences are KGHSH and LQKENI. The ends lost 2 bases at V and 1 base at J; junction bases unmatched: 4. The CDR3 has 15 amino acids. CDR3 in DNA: TGTGCCAGCTCACCAACCGGGACAGCGAACACTGAAGCTTTCTTT. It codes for CASSPTGTANTEAFF.

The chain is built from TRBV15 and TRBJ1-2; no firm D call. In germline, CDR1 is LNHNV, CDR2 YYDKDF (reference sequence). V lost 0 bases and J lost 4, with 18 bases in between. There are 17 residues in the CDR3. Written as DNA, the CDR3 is TGTGCCACCAGCAGAGATCTCCGGCCGGGCGGAGGCTATGGCTACACCTTC. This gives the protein CATSRDLRPGGGYGYTF.

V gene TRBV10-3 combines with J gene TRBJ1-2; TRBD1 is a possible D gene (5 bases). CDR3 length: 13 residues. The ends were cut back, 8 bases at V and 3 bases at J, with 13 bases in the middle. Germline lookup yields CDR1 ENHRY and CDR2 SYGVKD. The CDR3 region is CAIVGEVDYGYTF. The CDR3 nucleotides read TGTGCCATCGTGGGGGAGGTTGACTATGGCTACACCTTC.

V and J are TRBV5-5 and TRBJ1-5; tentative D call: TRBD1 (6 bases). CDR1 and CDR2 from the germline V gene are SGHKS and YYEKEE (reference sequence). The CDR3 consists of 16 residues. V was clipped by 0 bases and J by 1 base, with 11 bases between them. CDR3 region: CASSLAGTLSNQPQHF. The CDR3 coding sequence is TGTGCCAGCAGCTTGGCCGGGACACTAAGCAATCAGCCCCAGCATTTT. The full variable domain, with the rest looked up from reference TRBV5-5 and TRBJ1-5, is DAGVTQSPTHLIKTRGQQVTLRCSPISGHKSVSWYQQVLGQGPQFIFQYYEKEERGRGNFPDRFSARQFPNYSSELNVNALLLGDSALYLCASSLAGTLSNQPQHFGDGTRLSIL.

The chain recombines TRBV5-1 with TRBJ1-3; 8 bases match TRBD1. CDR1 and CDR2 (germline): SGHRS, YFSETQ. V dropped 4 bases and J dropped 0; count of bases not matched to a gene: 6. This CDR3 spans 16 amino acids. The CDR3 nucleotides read TGCGCCAGCAGCCCGACAGGGGCCAGCTCTGGAAACACCATATATTTT. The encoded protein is CASSPTGASSGNTIYF.

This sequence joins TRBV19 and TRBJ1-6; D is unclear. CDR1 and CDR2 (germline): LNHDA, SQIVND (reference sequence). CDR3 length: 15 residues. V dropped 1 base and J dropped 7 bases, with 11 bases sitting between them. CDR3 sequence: CASSIGDRGNSPLHF. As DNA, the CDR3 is TGTGCCAGTAGTATAGGGGATAGAGGGAATTCACCCCTCCACTTT.

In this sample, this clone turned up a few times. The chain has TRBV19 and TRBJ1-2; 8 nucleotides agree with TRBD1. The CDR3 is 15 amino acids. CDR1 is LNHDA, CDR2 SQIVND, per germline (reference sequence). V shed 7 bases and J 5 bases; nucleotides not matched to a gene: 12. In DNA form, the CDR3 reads TGTGCCAGTAACAATGACGGGACAGGTCCGTATGGCTACACCTTC. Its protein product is CASNNDGTGPYGYTF.

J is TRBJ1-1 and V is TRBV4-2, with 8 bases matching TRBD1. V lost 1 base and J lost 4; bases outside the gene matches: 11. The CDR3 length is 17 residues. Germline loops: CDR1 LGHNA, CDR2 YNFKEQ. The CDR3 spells CASSQGQGSMSGTEAFF. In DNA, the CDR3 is TGTGCCAGCAGCCAAGGACAGGGGTCGATGAGCGGCACTGAAGCTTTCTTT.

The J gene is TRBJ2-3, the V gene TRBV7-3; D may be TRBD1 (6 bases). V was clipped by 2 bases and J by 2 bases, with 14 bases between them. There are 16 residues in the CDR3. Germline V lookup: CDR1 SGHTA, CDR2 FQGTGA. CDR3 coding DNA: TGTGCCAGCAGCTTATCTAACGTGGGGGCCACAGATACGCAGTATTTT. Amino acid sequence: CASSLSNVGATDTQYF.

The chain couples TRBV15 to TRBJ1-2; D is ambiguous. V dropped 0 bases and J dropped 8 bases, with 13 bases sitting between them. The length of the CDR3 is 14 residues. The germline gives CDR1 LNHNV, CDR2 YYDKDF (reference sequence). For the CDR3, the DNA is TGTGCCACCAGCAGAGAAGGAGGCCACGGAGGCTACACCTTC. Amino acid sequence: CATSREGGHGGYTF.

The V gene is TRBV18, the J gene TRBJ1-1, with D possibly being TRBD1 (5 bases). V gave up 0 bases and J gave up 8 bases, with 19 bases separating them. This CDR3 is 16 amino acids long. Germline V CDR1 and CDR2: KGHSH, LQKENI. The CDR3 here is CASSPPFGTGRTEAFF. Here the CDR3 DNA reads TGTGCCAGCTCACCACCTTTCGGCACAGGCAGAACAGAAGCTTTCTTT. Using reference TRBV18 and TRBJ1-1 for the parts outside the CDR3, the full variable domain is NAGVMQNPRHLVRRRGQEARLRCSPMKGHSHVYWYRQLPEEGLKFMVYLQKENIIDESGMPKERFSAEFPKEGPSILRIQQVVRGDSAAYFCASSPPFGTGRTEAFFGQGTRLTVV.

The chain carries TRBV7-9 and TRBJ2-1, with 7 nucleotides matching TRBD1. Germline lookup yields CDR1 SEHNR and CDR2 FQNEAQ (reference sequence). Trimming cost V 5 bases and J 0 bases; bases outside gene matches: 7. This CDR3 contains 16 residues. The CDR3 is CASSVGQASSYNEQFF. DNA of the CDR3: TGTGCCAGCAGCGTCGGACAGGCCAGCTCCTACAATGAGCAGTTCTTC.

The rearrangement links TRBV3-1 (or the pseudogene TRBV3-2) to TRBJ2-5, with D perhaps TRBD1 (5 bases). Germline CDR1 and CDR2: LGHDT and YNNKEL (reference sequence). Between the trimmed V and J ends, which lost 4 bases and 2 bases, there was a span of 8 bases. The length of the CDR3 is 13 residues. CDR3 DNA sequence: TGTGCCAGCAGCCTTCGACAGCAAGAGACCCAGTACTTC. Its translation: CASSLRQQETQYF.

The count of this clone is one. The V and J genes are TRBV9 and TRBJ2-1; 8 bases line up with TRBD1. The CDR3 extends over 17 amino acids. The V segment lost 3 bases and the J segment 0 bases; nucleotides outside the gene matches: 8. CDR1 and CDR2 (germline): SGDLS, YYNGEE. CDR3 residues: CASSDWTGPSSYNEQFF. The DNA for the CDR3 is TGTGCCAGCAGCGACTGGACAGGGCCGAGCTCCTACAATGAGCAGTTCTTC.

CDR3 bases: TGCGCCAGCAGCCAGAGCCCCACTAGCGCAGCCTTGACCGGGGAGCTGTTTTTT. This translates into CASSQSPTSAALTGELFF. V is TRBV4-3 and J is TRBJ2-2; 7 bases map to TRBD2. The length of the CDR3 is 18 residues. With 3 bases clipped from V and 5 bases from J, the junction kept 15 bases outside the gene matches. Germline loops: CDR1 LGHNA, CDR2 YSLEER.

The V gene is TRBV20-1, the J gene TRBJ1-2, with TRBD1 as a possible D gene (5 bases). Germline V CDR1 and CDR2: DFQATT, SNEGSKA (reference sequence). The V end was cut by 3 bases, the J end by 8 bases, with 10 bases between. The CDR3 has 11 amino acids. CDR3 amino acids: CSARIQAGYTF. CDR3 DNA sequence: TGCAGTGCTAGGATACAGGCCGGCTACACCTTC.

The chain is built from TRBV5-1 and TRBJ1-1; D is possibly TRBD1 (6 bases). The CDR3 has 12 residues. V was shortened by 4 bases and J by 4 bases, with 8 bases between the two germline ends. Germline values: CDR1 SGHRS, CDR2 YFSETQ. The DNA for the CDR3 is TGCGCCAGCAGCCCAGGGGTCACTGAAGCTTTCTTT. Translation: CASSPGVTEAFF.

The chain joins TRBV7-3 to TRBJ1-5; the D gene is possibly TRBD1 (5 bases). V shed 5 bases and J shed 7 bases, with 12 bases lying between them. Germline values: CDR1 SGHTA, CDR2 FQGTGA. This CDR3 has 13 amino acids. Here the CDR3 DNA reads TGTGCCAGCAGCCCCCACCCAGGGCAGCCCCAGCATTTT. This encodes CASSPHPGQPQHF.

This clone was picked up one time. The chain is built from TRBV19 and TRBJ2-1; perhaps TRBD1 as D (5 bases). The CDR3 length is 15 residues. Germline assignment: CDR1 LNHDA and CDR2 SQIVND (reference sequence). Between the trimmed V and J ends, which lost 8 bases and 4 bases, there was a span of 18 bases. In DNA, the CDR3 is TGTGCCAGTCGGTCAGGGAATCTTAAATACAATGAGCAGTTCTTC. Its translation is CASRSGNLKYNEQFF.

The CDR3 protein is CASRGGPGLGETQYF. CDR3 in DNA: TGCGCCAGCAGGGGGGGGCCGGGACTAGGAGAGACCCAGTACTTC. This chain links TRBV10-2 with TRBJ2-5, with 8 positions matching TRBD2. CDR1 and CDR2 (germline): WSHSY, SAAADI. There are 15 residues in the CDR3. V gave up 6 bases and J gave up 4 bases; unmatched junction bases: 10.

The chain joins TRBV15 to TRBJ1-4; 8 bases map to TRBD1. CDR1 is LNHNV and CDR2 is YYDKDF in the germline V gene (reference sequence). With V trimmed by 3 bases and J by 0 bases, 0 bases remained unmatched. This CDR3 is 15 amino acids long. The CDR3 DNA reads TGTGCCACCAGCAGGGACAGGGCAACTAATGAAAAACTGTTTTTT. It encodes CATSRDRATNEKLFF.

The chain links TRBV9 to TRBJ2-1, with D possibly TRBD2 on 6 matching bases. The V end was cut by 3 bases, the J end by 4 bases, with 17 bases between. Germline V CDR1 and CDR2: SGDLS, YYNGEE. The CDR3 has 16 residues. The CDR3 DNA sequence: TGTGCCAGCAGCGCGATTACCGGGGGTATTTACAATGAGCAGTTCTTC. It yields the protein CASSAITGGIYNEQFF. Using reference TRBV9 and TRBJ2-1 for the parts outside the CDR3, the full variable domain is DSGVTQTPKHLITATGQRVTLRCSPRSGDLSVYWYQQSLDQGLQFLIQYYNGEERAKGNILERFSAQQFPDLHSELNLSSLELGDSALYFCASSAITGGIYNEQFFGPGTRLTVL.

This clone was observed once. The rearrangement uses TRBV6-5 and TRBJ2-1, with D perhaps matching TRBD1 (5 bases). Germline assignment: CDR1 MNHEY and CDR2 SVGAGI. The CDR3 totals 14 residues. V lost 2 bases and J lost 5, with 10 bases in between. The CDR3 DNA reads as TGTGCCAGCAGTTACCCCGACAGAGACAATGAGCAGTTCTTC. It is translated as CASSYPDRDNEQFF.

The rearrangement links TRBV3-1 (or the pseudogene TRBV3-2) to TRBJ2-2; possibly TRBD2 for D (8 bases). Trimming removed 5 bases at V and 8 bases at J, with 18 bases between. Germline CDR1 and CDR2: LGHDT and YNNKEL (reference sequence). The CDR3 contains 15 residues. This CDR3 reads CASSSREGARGELFF. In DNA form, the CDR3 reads TGTGCCAGCAGCTCCCGGGAGGGGGCCAGGGGGGAGCTGTTTTTT.

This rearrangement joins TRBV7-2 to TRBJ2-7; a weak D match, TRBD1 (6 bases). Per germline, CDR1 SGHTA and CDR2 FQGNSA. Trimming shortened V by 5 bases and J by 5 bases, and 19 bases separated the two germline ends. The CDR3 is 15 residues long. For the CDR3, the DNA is TGTGCCAGCAGCCAAAGGGGGACACCTGAGGACGAGCAGTACTTC. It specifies CASSQRGTPEDEQYF. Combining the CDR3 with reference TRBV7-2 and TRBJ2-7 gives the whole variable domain GAGVSQSPSNKVTEKGKDVELRCDPISGHTALYWYRQSLGQGLEFLIYFQGNSAPDKSGLPSDRFSAERTGGSVSTLTIQRTQQEDSAVYLCASSQRGTPEDEQYFGPGTRLTVT.

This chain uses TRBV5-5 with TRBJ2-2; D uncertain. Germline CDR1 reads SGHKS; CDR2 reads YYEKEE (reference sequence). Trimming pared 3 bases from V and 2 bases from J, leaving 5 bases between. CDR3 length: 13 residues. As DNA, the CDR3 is TGTGCCAGCAGCTCCCAAAACACCGGGGAGCTGTTTTTT. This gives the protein CASSSQNTGELFF.

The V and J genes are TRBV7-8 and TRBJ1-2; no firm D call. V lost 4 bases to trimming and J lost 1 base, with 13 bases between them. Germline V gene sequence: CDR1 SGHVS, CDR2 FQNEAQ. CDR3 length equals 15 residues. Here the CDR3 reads CASSSSEGSNYGYTF. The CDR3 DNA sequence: TGTGCCAGCAGCTCCTCGGAGGGCAGTAACTATGGCTACACCTTC.

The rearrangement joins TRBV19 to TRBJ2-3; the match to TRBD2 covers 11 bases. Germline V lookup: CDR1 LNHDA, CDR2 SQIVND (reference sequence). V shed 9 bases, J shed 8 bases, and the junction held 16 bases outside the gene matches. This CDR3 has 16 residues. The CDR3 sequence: CASQKAVAGGLGTQYF. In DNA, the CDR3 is TGTGCCAGCCAGAAGGCCGTAGCGGGGGGGTTGGGTACGCAGTATTTT.